The sequence of this TCR beta chain was determined in a study of blood T cell repertoires in COVID-19. Clones were read by immunoSEQ multiplex PCR, and TCRdb kept only the in-frame ones, dropping some. Among about 75,000 clones, approximately 85% were seen once, and the ten largest hold less than 6%. Trimming removed 0 bases from V and 9 bases from J; junction bases left unmatched: 14. The CDR3 extends over 19 amino acids. Germline V gene data show CDR1 as MGHRA and CDR2 as YSYEKL. The sequenced material came from peripheral blood. The TCR comes from a woman aged 80 or over with active or convalescent COVID-19. This sequence joins TRBV4-1 and TRBJ2-1; 13 positions agree with TRBD2. The CDR3 region is CASSQDPFPGLAGSGEQFF. The DNA of the CDR3 is TGCGCCAGCAGCCAAGATCCCTTCCCGGGACTAGCGGGGAGCGGTGAGCAGTTCTTC.